The 20 T cell receptor beta chains presented below share a single source sample, sequenced in a study. Via MiXCR, TCRdb re-called the 5' RACE reads, giving one row per CDR3 protein. The sample carries around 37,000 distinct CDR3 sequences, less than 35% recorded once. Sequencing used memory CD4+ T cells sorted from a lymph node. Described subset: memory CD4+ T cells, CD4+CD45RO+CD25-. The receptors originated from a female donor with breast cancer.

The chain combines TRBV27 with TRBJ1-5, with D unclear. CDR1 is MNHEY, CDR2 SMNVEV, per germline (reference sequence). V was clipped by 3 bases and J by 7 bases, with 7 bases between them. The length of the CDR3 is 12 residues. The CDR3 bases are TGTGCCAGCAGTTTTCCGGGACAGCCCCAGCATTTT. Protein sequence: CASSFPGQPQHF.

The chain links TRBV6-2 or TRBV6-3 to TRBJ2-1, with TRBD2 identical over 9 bases. J gave up 7 bases and V 2 bases, and 6 bases lay outside the gene matches. This CDR3 has 15 amino acids. Germline CDR1 is MNHEY and CDR2 is SVGEGT. In DNA, the CDR3 is TGTGCCAGCAGTTACGGTAGACTAGCGGTGAATGAGCAGTTCTTC. Translated: CASSYGRLAVNEQFF.

The genes are TRBV5-1 and TRBJ1-2; D is undetermined. Germline V gene lookup returns CDR1 SGHRS and CDR2 YFSETQ. The CDR3 covers 15 residues. With 1 base removed from V and 1 base from J, the gap between germline ends came to 11 bases. In DNA, the CDR3 is TGCGCCAGCAGCTTGTACACGCCAGTTAACTATGGCTACACCTTC. Translating gives CASSLYTPVNYGYTF.

The chain combines TRBV6-1 with TRBJ1-5; possibly TRBD1 for D (5 bases). Deletions cut 3 bases from V and 6 bases from J, with 15 bases between. CDR1 is MNHNS and CDR2 is SASEGT in the germline V gene. This CDR3 contains 15 residues. DNA of the CDR3: TGTGCCAGCAGTGACTTTGCTCATAGGGGTCAGCCCCAGCATTTT. Encoded protein: CASSDFAHRGQPQHF.

CDR3 protein: CASSLDGGGPGRSGELFF. DNA for the CDR3: TGCGCCAGCAGCTTGGACGGCGGGGGGCCGGGCAGGTCCGGGGAGCTGTTTTTT. J is TRBJ2-2 and V is TRBV5-1, with 8 positions matching TRBD2. The J segment lost 6 bases and the V segment lost 0 bases, leaving 13 bases of the junction unmatched. The CDR3 runs 18 residues. Germline CDR1 is SGHRS and CDR2 is YFSETQ.

The J gene is TRBJ2-7, the V gene TRBV5-1; 8 nucleotides agree with TRBD1. CDR1 and CDR2 (germline): SGHRS, YFSETQ. V shed 4 bases and J 3 bases; nucleotides not matched to a gene: 6. The CDR3 extends over 14 amino acids. CDR3 in amino acids: CASSPGQGNYEQYF. DNA for the CDR3: TGCGCCAGCAGCCCCGGACAGGGTAACTACGAGCAGTACTTC.

This clonotype was recorded a few times. This chain joins TRBV7-9 and TRBJ2-7, with D perhaps matching TRBD1 (5 bases). V was shortened by 5 bases and J by 5 bases, with 10 bases between the two germline ends. CDR3 size: 12 residues. Germline assignment: CDR1 SEHNR and CDR2 FQNEAQ (reference sequence). The CDR3 bases are TGTGCCAGCAGCCCTGTACAGGACGAGCAGTACTTC. It yields the protein CASSPVQDEQYF.

This clonotype has a count of ten or more. J is TRBJ2-1 and V is TRBV5-1; 8 bases agree with TRBD2. The V gene's germline CDR1 is SGHRS and CDR2 YFSETQ. The CDR3 is 16 amino acids. With 4 bases clipped from V and 4 bases from J, the junction kept 10 bases outside the gene matches. This CDR3 is CASSPNPTSEYNEQFF. CDR3 in DNA: TGCGCCAGCAGCCCTAATCCGACTAGCGAATACAATGAGCAGTTCTTC.

The chain links TRBV6-2 or TRBV6-3 to TRBJ2-1, with unresolved D. CDR1 is MNHEY, CDR2 SVGEGT, per germline. The CDR3 extends over 15 amino acids. Trimming cost V 6 bases and J 9 bases, with 21 bases left between them. The CDR3 region is CASSLDALGTGEQFF. The CDR3, as DNA: TGTGCCAGCAGCCTAGACGCCCTGGGTACTGGTGAGCAGTTCTTC.

This chain links TRBV20-1 with TRBJ2-1, with 11 bases matching TRBD2. The germline V gene encodes CDR1 DFQATT and CDR2 SNEGSKA (reference sequence). This CDR3 is 14 amino acids long. Trimming took 6 bases from V and 8 from J; bases not matched to a gene: 9. The CDR3 sequence is CSALTSGSWDEQFF. CDR3 bases: TGCAGTGCGCTTACTAGCGGGAGTTGGGATGAGCAGTTCTTC.

The chain's CDR3 is CASSRTRAGDEQFF. CDR3 nucleotide sequence: TGTGCCAGCAGCCGGACTAGGGCGGGCGATGAGCAGTTCTTC. The chain employs TRBV7-9 and TRBJ2-1; 7 bases match TRBD2. Germline-derived CDR1 and CDR2 are SEHNR and FQNEAQ (reference sequence). Trimming removed 5 bases from V and 8 bases from J; junction bases left unmatched: 9. This CDR3 is built from 14 residues. The variable domain in full, completed from reference TRBV7-9 and TRBJ2-1, reads DTGVSQNPRHKITKRGQNVTFRCDPISEHNRLYWYRQTLGQGPEFLTYFQNEAQLEKSRLLSDRFSAERPKGSFSTLEIQRTEQGDSAMYLCASSRTRAGDEQFFGPGTRLTVL.

On this clonotype: This may be a read error, as it is one base from a much larger clone. The chain carries TRBV29-1 and TRBJ1-1, with D perhaps matching TRBD1 (6 bases). Germline V gene lookup returns CDR1 SQVTM and CDR2 ANQGSEA. The length of the CDR3 is 13 residues. CDR3 DNA sequence: TGCAGCGTTCTCTTTACAGGGAGCACTGAAGCTCTCTTT. Its translation is CSVLFTGSTEALF.

This clonotype has more than one count but fewer than ten. The chain is built from TRBV27 and TRBJ2-7; D gene uncertain. There are 11 residues in the CDR3. Trimming left V 4 bases short and J 2 bases short, with 3 bases between. CDR1 is MNHEY, CDR2 SMNVEV, per germline (reference sequence). Here the CDR3 reads CASSSTYEQYF. DNA of the CDR3: TGTGCCAGCAGTTCCACCTACGAGCAGTACTTC.

Comments on this clonotype: One junction end disagrees with the germline gene, perhaps due to a read error. The chain links TRBV15 to TRBJ2-1; a possible D gene is TRBD1 (5 bases). Germline CDR1 and CDR2: LNHNV and YYDKDF (reference sequence). The CDR3 spans 13 residues. The CDR3 DNA is TGTGCCGCCAGCAGGGTGGGCGGCAATGAGCAGTTCTTC. Translation gives CAASRVGGNEQFF. The entire variable domain, with the rest obtained from reference TRBV15 and TRBJ2-1, is as follows: DAMVIQNPRYQVTQFGKPVTLSCSQTLNHNVMYWYQQKSSQAPKLLFHYYDKDFNNEADTPDNFQSRRPNTSFCFLDIRSPGLGDTAMYLCAASRVGGNEQFFGPGTRLTVL.

The chain has TRBV27 and TRBJ2-7; maybe TRBD1 (6 bases). Trimming pared 5 bases from V and 9 bases from J, leaving 14 bases between. The CDR3 totals 12 residues. Per germline, CDR1 MNHEY and CDR2 SMNVEV (reference sequence). As DNA, the CDR3 is TGTGCCAGCAGTGTAGGGGGTAACGGGCAGTACTTC. It encodes CASSVGGNGQYF.

The chain couples TRBV7-9 to TRBJ2-1, with 7 bases identical to TRBD1. In germline, CDR1 is SEHNR, CDR2 FQNEAQ (reference sequence). V gave up 4 bases and J gave up 4 bases; unmatched junction bases: 1. There are 13 residues in the CDR3. CDR3 DNA: TGTGCCAGCAGCTCAGGGGGATACAATGAGCAGTTCTTC. This translates into CASSSGGYNEQFF. Variable domain in full (rest from reference TRBV7-9 and TRBJ2-1): DTGVSQNPRHKITKRGQNVTFRCDPISEHNRLYWYRQTLGQGPEFLTYFQNEAQLEKSRLLSDRFSAERPKGSFSTLEIQRTEQGDSAMYLCASSSGGYNEQFFGPGTRLTVL.

This clonotype appeared once. The chain is built from TRBV28 and TRBJ1-1, with D maybe TRBD1 (5 bases). The CDR3 is made up of 12 amino acids. V was cut by 10 bases and J by 5 bases, with 14 bases left in between. CDR1 and CDR2 from the germline V gene are MDHEN and SYDVKM. CDR3 nucleotides: TGTGCCACCAATAGCCGGGGGACTGAAGCTTTCTTT. Protein sequence: CATNSRGTEAFF.

This clonotype was counted only a few times. This chain joins TRBV12-3 or TRBV12-4 and TRBJ2-5, with 9 positions matching TRBD2. The CDR3 length is 14 residues. After removal of 6 bases from V and 2 bases from J, the junction contained 4 bases not matched to a gene. CDR3 bases: TGTGCCAGCAGGGGACTAGCCCCTCAAGAGACCCAGTACTTC. It specifies CASRGLAPQETQYF.

This clonotype was detected a few times. This chain joins TRBV5-1 and TRBJ2-6; no clear D. In germline, CDR1 is SGHRS, CDR2 YFSETQ. The CDR3 consists of 16 residues. Between the trimmed V and J ends, which lost 5 bases and 0 bases, there was a span of 12 bases. In DNA form, the CDR3 reads TGCGCCAGCAGTCGAGGTCTGCTCTCTGGGGCCAACGTCCTGACTTTC. Its translation: CASSRGLLSGANVLTF.

V is TRBV5-1 and J is TRBJ2-5; TRBD1 matches 8 bases. Trimming removed 4 bases from V and 6 bases from J; junction bases left unmatched: 11. The V gene's germline CDR1 is SGHRS and CDR2 YFSETQ. CDR3 length equals 15 residues. The CDR3 coding sequence is TGCGCCAGCAGCGCCCGGACAGGGCCAGGAAAGACCCAGTACTTC. Its protein product is CASSARTGPGKTQYF.